These 13 T cell receptor beta chains originate from one sample sequenced in a study of T cells in Graves' hyperthyroidism and ophthalmopathy. Amplification yielded TCR beta CDR3 regions, with RNA transcripts as the source. A set of HTBI primers served as the primers for a first-round RT-PCR of the TCR CDR3. TCRdb itself ran the multiplex PCR reads through MiXCR, one entry per CDR3 protein. The table records fewer than 550,000 distinct CDR3 sequences, approximately 14% of them present only once. Sequenced: blood. All receptors derive from a woman aged 18-30 years with Graves' hyperthyroidism.

This clonotype was counted ten times or more. The chain employs TRBV20-1 and TRBJ2-7; D is tentatively TRBD1 or TRBD2 (5 bases each). The V gene's germline CDR1 is DFQATT and CDR2 SNEGSKA (reference sequence). V was clipped by 3 bases and J by 0 bases, with 15 bases between them. The CDR3 length is 15 residues. The CDR3 loop reads CSARNLRESSYEQYF. The CDR3 coding sequence is TGCAGTGCTAGGAACCTCAGGGAGAGCTCCTACGAGCAGTACTTC.

The chain joins TRBV5-5 to TRBJ2-7; TRBD1 agrees at 10 bases. V shed 4 bases and J 0 bases; nucleotides not matched to a gene: 13. Germline V gives CDR1 SGHKS, CDR2 YYEKEE (reference sequence). This CDR3 contains 18 residues. CDR3 residues: CASSPISGTGARSYEQYF. In nucleotides, the CDR3 is TGTGCCAGCAGCCCTATATCCGGGACAGGGGCCCGCTCCTACGAGCAGTACTTC.

The chain uses TRBV6-1 and TRBJ1-1, with D unclear. From germline, CDR1 is MNHNS and CDR2 SASEGT. The length of the CDR3 is 14 residues. Trimming removed 5 bases at V and 1 base at J, with 11 bases between. The CDR3 nucleotides are TGTGCCAGCAGTTGGACTAGACAGAACACTGAAGCTTTCTTT. Translating gives CASSWTRQNTEAFF.

The table lists this clonotype with many counts. The CDR3, as DNA: TGTGCCAGCAGTGAGGGGGCGAGATGGCAGACCCAGTACTTC. This sequence encodes CASSEGARWQTQYF. This sequence joins TRBV6-1 and TRBJ2-5; D is possibly TRBD1 (6 bases). V lost 3 bases, J lost 6 bases, and 14 bases lay in between. The germline V gene encodes CDR1 MNHNS and CDR2 SASEGT. This CDR3 region has 14 residues.

This clonotype was recorded at least ten times. CDR3 bases: TGTGCCAGCAGTTTAGGACCGGGGAAAAACTATGGCTACACCTTC. It encodes CASSLGPGKNYGYTF. The chain links TRBV12-3 or TRBV12-4 to TRBJ1-2, with no clear D. V lost 1 base and J 2 bases, leaving 11 bases between the germline ends. The CDR3 has 15 amino acids.

The table lists this clonotype with many counts. The chain couples TRBV2 to TRBJ1-6; D not resolved. The CDR3 extends over 14 amino acids. Germline assignment: CDR1 SNHLY and CDR2 FYNNEI. Trimming pared 3 bases from V and 7 bases from J, leaving 10 bases between. Here the CDR3 DNA reads TGTGCCAGCAGTGAGGGCAGGACCAATTCACCCCTCCACTTT. It is translated as CASSEGRTNSPLHF.

The chain carries TRBV7-3 and TRBJ2-2; a possible D gene is TRBD1 (6 bases). CDR1 and CDR2 (germline): SGHTA, FQGTGA. V was clipped by 4 bases and J by 4 bases, with 13 bases between them. The CDR3 consists of 15 residues. The CDR3 region has the DNA TGTGCCAGCAGCTCAGTGATGGGGGCCACCGGGGAGCTGTTTTTT. This gives the protein CASSSVMGATGELFF.

This clonotype has more than one count but fewer than ten. The junction differs from germline at one of its ends, possibly a read error. This CDR3 reads CASSQMTISSYNSPLHF. The CDR3 DNA reads as TGCGCCAGCAGCCAAATGACGATCAGCTCCTATAATTCACCCCTCCACTTT. This sequence joins TRBV7-8 and TRBJ1-6; D unresolved. The CDR3 spans 17 residues. Germline loops: CDR1 SGHVS, CDR2 FQNEAQ.

This clonotype has only a few counts. Its ends do not fully match the called genes, so a read error is possible. V usage is TRBV5-1 and J usage is TRBJ2-4; a possible D gene is TRBD1 (6 bases). CDR3 size: 15 residues. Germline CDR1 is SGHRS and CDR2 is YFSETQ. The DNA for the CDR3 is TGCGCCGGCAGCCCTAATTCGGACAGTTCGGACATTCAGTACTTC. This translates into CAGSPNSDSSDIQYF.

The gene calls are TRBV27 and TRBJ2-4; 11 bases are a match to TRBD2. The CDR3 has 14 amino acids. The V and J ends lost 3 bases and 16 bases, in that order; junction bases with no gene match: 11. From germline, CDR1 is MNHEY and CDR2 SMNVEV (reference sequence). The CDR3 nucleotides read TGTGCCAGCAGTTTTGGGCTAGCGGGGGGTATTACTTACTTC. It encodes CASSFGLAGGITYF.

This clonotype appeared many times. V usage is TRBV2 and J usage is TRBJ2-2; D uncertain. The CDR3 sequence is 16 residues long. V dropped 6 bases and J dropped 5 bases, with 19 bases sitting between them. Germline loops: CDR1 SNHLY, CDR2 FYNNEI. This CDR3 reads CASRSVGIFGTGELFF. The DNA of the CDR3 is TGTGCCAGCAGATCCGTGGGGATCTTTGGGACCGGGGAGCTGTTTTTT.

The genes are TRBV6-2 or TRBV6-3 and TRBJ2-7; the D gene could be TRBD1 or TRBD2 (5 bases each). The V end was cut by 0 bases, the J end by 2 bases, with 11 bases between. CDR3 length: 15 residues. The V gene's germline CDR1 is MNHEY and CDR2 SVGEGT. The CDR3 loop reads CASSYSTGHPYEQYF. CDR3 nucleotides: TGTGCCAGCAGTTACTCGACGGGGCATCCCTACGAGCAGTACTTC.

Many counts were recorded for this clonotype. The chain carries TRBV4-2 and TRBJ2-1; D is perhaps TRBD2 (5 bases). V was pared by 0 bases and J by 9 bases, with 9 bases between. Germline CDR1 is LGHNA and CDR2 is YNFKEQ. The CDR3 has 13 amino acids. CDR3 region: CASSQEPAGEQFF. The CDR3, as DNA: TGTGCCAGCAGCCAAGAACCGGCGGGTGAGCAGTTCTTC.